A selection of T cell receptor beta chains follows, all from one sample in a study of blood T cell repertoires in COVID-19. The method was immunoSEQ multiplex PCR; TCRdb's version includes in-frame clones alone and lacks a portion of them. The sample has roughly 80,000 clones, roughly four fifths seen once. The sequenced material came from peripheral blood. The receptors shown here come from a human donor in a cohort sampled during active COVID-19. CDR3s include the opening cysteine and the closing phenylalanine or tryptophan. A D gene is named only where the DNA matches it firmly. Clone size is shown for a subset of rows, as once, few, many or a class of expanded clone.

TRBV6-5	-	-	TRBJ2-7	14	TGTGCCAGCAGTTATCGAGGGAACGCCTACGAGCAGTACTTC	CASSYRGNAYEQYF
TRBV7-3	TRBD1	-	TRBJ2-2	14	TGTGCCAGCGGACAGGGGTCCAATGCGGGGGAGCTGTTTTTT	CASGQGSNAGELFF
TRBV28	-	-	TRBJ1-2	12	TGTGCCAGCAGTTCCGGGTTCTATGGCTACACCTTC	CASSSGFYGYTF
TRBV30	TRBD2	-	TRBJ2-2	15	TGTGCCGGAACTAGCGGGGGGTATAACACCGGGGAGCTGTTTTTT	CAGTSGGYNTGELFF
TRBV25-1	TRBD1	-	TRBJ2-5	16	TGTGCCAGCAGTGCACAAACGGCCAGGGGGCGGGAGACCCAGTACTTC	CASSAQTARGRETQYF
TRBV7-9	TRBD1	once	TRBJ2-3	17	TGTGCCAGCAGCTTATCCCGGGACAGGGGAGGAACAGATACGCAGTATTTT	CASSLSRDRGGTDTQYF
TRBV7-8	-	-	TRBJ1-5	16	TGTGCCAGCAGCTTAGCGACAGCTTATAGCAATCAGCCCCAGCATTTT	CASSLATAYSNQPQHF
TRBV7-9	TRBD1	once	TRBJ2-1	15	TGTGCCAGCAGCCCCAAGGGACAGGTGCTGCCCCACCCGTTCTTC	CASSPKGQVLPHPFF
TRBV7-2	-	-	TRBJ1-2	14	TGTGCCAGCAGCTTATCCGTCGGGAACTATGGCTACACCTTC	CASSLSVGNYGYTF
TRBV28	-	-	TRBJ1-2	13	TGTGCCAGCAGTTTAACGGCAGGTGGTGGCTACACCTTC	CASSLTAGGGYTF